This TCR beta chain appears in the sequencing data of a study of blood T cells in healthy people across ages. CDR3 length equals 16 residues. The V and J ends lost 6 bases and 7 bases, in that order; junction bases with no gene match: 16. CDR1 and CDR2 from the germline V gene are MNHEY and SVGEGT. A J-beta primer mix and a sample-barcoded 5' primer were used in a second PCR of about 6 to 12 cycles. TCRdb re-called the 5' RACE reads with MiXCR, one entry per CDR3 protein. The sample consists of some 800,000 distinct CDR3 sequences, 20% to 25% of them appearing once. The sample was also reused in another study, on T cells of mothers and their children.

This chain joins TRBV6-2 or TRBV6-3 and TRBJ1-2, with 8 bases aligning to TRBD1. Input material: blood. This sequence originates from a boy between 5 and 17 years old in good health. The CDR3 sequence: CASSHPLPAGGRGYTF. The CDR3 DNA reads TGTGCCAGCAGCCATCCCCTCCCCGCAGGGGGCCGTGGCTACACCTTC.